These 4 T cell receptor beta chains were sequenced from one sample in a study of blood T cell repertoires in COVID-19. Clones were sequenced by immunoSEQ multiplex PCR, and TCRdb holds only the in-frame ones, with some missing. The repertoire holds over 85,000 clones, with nearly 90% as singletons. Material: peripheral blood. The receptor set was obtained from a man between 70 and 80 years old with acute or convalescent COVID-19.

The J gene is TRBJ2-3, the V gene TRBV4-1, with 8 bases fitting TRBD1. V shed 0 bases, J shed 5 bases, and the junction held 7 bases outside the gene matches. Germline CDR1 MGHRA, CDR2 YSYEKL. The CDR3 extends over 16 amino acids. The CDR3 region has the DNA TGCGCCAGCAGCCAAGATCCCAGGGGGCTGGTAGATACGCAGTATTTT. Its protein is CASSQDPRGLVDTQYF.

V gene TRBV5-1 combines with J gene TRBJ2-1; 7 bases line up with TRBD1. CDR1 and CDR2 from the germline V gene are SGHRS and YFSETQ. Trimming removed 7 bases from V and 5 bases from J; junction bases left unmatched: 12. The CDR3 sequence is 15 residues long. In DNA form, the CDR3 reads TGCGCCAGCGTAAGAGACAGGGCTCGGAACAATGAGCAGTTCTTC. This codes for CASVRDRARNNEQFF.

The genes are TRBV2 and TRBJ1-5; D might be TRBD1 (6 bases). Trimming shortened V by 3 bases and J by 1 base, and 10 bases separated the two germline ends. Germline CDR1 reads SNHLY; CDR2 reads FYNNEI. The CDR3 totals 15 residues. CDR3 loop: CASSDATGSNQPQHF. The CDR3 DNA is TGTGCCAGCAGTGACGCGACAGGCAGCAATCAGCCCCAGCATTTT.

J is TRBJ2-7 and V is TRBV3-1 (or the pseudogene TRBV3-2), with 10 bases fitting TRBD2. Germline values: CDR1 LGHDT, CDR2 YNNKEL (reference sequence). The V and J ends lost 3 bases and 6 bases, in that order; junction bases with no gene match: 5. The CDR3 is made up of 14 amino acids. In DNA form, the CDR3 reads TGTGCCAGCAGCCATGGGCTAGCGGGGGCCGAGCAGTACGTC. Residues: CASSHGLAGAEQYV.